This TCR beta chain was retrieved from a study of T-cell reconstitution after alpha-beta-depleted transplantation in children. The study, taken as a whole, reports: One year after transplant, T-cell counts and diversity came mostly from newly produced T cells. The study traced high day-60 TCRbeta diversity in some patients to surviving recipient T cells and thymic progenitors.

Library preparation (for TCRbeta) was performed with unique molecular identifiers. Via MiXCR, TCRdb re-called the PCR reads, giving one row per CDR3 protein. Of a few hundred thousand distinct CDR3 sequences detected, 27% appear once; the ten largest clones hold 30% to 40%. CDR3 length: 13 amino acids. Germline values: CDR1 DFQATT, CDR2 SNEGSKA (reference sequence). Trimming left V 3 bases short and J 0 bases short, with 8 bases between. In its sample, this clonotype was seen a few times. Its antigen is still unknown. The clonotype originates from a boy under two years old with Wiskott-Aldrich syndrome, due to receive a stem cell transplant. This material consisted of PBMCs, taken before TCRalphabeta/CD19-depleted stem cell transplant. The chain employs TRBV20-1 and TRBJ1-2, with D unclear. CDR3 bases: TGCAGTGCTAGTTTGCGGGCTAACTATGGCTACACCTTC. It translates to CSASLRANYGYTF.